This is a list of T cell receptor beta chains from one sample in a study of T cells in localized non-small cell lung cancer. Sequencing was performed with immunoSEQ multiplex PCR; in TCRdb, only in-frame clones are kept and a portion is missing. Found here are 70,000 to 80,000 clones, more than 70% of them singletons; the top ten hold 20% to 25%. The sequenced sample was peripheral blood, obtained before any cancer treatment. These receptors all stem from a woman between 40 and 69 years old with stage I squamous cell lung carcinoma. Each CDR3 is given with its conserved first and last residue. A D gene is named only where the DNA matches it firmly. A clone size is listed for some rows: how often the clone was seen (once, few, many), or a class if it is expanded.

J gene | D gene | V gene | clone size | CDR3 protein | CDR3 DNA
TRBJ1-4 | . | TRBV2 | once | CASSPDTLGKLFF | TGTGCCAGCAGTCCCGACACGTTGGGTAAACTGTTTTTT
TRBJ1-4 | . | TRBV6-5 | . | CASKIYGTSEKLFF | TGTGCCAGCAAGATTTACGGGACGAGTGAAAAACTGTTTTTT
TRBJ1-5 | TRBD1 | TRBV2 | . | CASTQGQGGNQPQHF | TGTGCCAGCACCCAGGGACAGGGTGGCAATCAGCCCCAGCATTTT
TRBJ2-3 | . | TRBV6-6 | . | CASSYARSDTQYF | TGTGCCAGCAGTTACGCTCGCTCCGATACGCAGTATTTT
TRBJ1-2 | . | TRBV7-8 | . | CASSLRGPTAGGYTF | TGTGCCAGCAGCTTACGGGGACCGACGGCAGGGGGCTACACCTTC
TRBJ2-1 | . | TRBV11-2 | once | CASSLDIYNEQFF | TGTGCCAGCAGCTTAGATATATACAATGAGCAGTTCTTC
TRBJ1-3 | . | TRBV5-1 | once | CASSRGGVRTDLSGNTIYF | TGCGCCAGCAGCCGTGGCGGGGTTCGGACTGATCTTTCGGGAAACACCATATATTTT
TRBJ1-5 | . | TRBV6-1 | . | CASSVQGSRNQPQHF | TGTGCCAGCAGTGTCCAGGGGTCCAGGAATCAGCCCCAGCATTTT
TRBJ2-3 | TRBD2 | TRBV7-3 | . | CASSESGGTDTQYF | TGTGCCAGCAGCGAGAGCGGGGGGACAGATACGCAGTATTTT
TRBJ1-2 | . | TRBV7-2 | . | CASSWENYGYTF | TGTGCCAGCAGCTGGGAAAACTATGGCTACACCTTC
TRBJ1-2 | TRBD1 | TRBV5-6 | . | CASSLVGRDSNYGYTF | TGTGCCAGCAGCTTGGTTGGTCGGGACAGCAACTATGGCTACACCTTC
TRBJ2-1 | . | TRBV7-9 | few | CASSLGGSLPYNEQFF | TGTGCCAGCAGCTTAGGCGGGTCGTTACCCTACAATGAGCAGTTCTTC
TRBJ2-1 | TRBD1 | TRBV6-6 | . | CASSPRDRSGDEQFF | TGTGCCAGCAGTCCCCGGGACAGGTCCGGAGATGAGCAGTTCTTC
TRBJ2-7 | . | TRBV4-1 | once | CASSQYDYNYEQYF | TGCGCCAGCAGCCAGTACGACTATAACTACGAGCAGTACTTC
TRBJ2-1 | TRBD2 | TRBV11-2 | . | CASSPTSGGAGEQFF | TGTGCCAGCAGCCCAACTAGCGGGGGGGCGGGTGAGCAGTTCTTC
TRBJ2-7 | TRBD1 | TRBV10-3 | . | CAISERRTGGEQYF | TGTGCCATCAGTGAGCGGAGGACAGGGGGCGAGCAGTACTTC
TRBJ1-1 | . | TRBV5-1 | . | CASTAGFNTEAFF | TGCGCCAGCACCGCAGGTTTCAACACTGAAGCTTTCTTT
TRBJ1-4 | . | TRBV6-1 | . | CASSEGVATNEKLFF | TGTGCCAGCAGTGAAGGGGTAGCAACTAATGAAAAACTGTTTTTT
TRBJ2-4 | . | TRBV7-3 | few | CASSPSANKNIQYF | TGTGCCAGCAGCCCTAGCGCAAACAAAAACATTCAGTACTTC
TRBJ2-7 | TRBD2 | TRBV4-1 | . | CASSQELAVAYEQYF | TGCGCCAGCAGCCAAGAACTAGCGGTGGCCTACGAGCAGTACTTC
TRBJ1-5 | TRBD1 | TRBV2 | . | CASSDDRGQSNQPQHF | TGTGCCAGCAGTGATGACAGGGGCCAGAGCAATCAGCCCCAGCATTTT
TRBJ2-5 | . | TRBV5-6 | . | CASSWRDSQETQYF | TGTGCCAGCAGCTGGCGGGACTCCCAAGAGACCCAGTACTTC
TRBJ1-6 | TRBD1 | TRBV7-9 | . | CASSLDQGAQNNSPLHF | TGTGCCAGCAGCTTAGATCAGGGGGCGCAGAATAATTCACCCCTCCACTTT
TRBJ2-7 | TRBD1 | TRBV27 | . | CASSQGALSYEQYF | TGTGCCAGCAGTCAGGGGGCTTTATCCTACGAGCAGTACTTC
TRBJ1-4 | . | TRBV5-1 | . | CASSWGELTNEKLFF | TGCGCCAGCAGCTGGGGAGAGCTCACTAATGAAAAACTGTTTTTT
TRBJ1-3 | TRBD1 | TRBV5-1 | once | CASSLGTGDGNTIYF | TGCGCCAGCAGCTTGGGGACAGGTGATGGAAACACCATATATTTT
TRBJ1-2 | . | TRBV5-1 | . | CASSPGVANYGYTF | TGCGCCAGCAGCCCGGGAGTTGCTAACTATGGCTACACCTTC
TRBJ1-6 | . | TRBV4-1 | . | CASSQEGRFGPLHF | TGCGCCAGCAGCCAAGAGGGCAGGTTCGGACCCCTCCACTTT
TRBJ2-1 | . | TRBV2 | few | CASSDNWGAGVEQFF | TGTGCCAGCAGTGATAATTGGGGGGCCGGAGTTGAGCAGTTCTTC
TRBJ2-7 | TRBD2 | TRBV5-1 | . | CASSTLAGATYEQYF | TGCGCCAGCAGCACACTAGCGGGGGCCACCTACGAGCAGTACTTC
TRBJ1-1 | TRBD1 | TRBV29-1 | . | CSVSQGQGGTEAFF | TGCAGCGTTTCGCAGGGACAGGGCGGGACTGAAGCTTTCTTT
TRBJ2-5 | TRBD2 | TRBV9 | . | CASSPAGGGETQYF | TGTGCCAGCAGCCCCGCGGGGGGCGGGGAGACCCAGTACTTC
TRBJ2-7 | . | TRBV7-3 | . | CASSPQDKFEQYF | TGTGCCAGCAGCCCCCAGGACAAATTCGAGCAGTACTTC
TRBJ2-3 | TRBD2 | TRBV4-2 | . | CASSSRGGSTDTQYF | TGTGCCAGCAGCTCACGGGGGGGCAGCACAGATACGCAGTATTTT
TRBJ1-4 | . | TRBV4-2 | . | CASSQLGGGAGPEKLFF | TGTGCCAGCAGCCAGTTAGGGGGGGGCGCCGGGCCCGAAAAACTGTTTTTT
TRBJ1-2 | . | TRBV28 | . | CASSGAYGYTF | TGTGCCAGCAGCGGGGCATATGGCTACACCTTC
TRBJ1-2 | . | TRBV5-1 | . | CASTDTGSTNYGYTF | TGCGCCAGCACCGATACAGGGTCTACTAACTATGGCTACACCTTC
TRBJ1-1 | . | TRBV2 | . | CASSVAPGPHFF | TGTGCCAGCAGTGTTGCTCCGGGGCCCCATTTCTTT